These T cell receptor beta chains were read from a single sample in a study of T cell responses to AZD1222 COVID-19 vaccine. The protocol was immunoSEQ multiplex PCR, while the TCRdb copy is restricted to in-frame clones and leaves out a portion. The table shows around 210,000 clones, with roughly 94% occurring only once. Source: peripheral blood, taken 28 days after the second dose of the MenACWY control vaccine. The receptors were gathered from an adult who received the MenACWY meningococcal vaccine as a control. Both conserved end residues are part of each CDR3. D genes are given only for firm matches. The size of a clone is reported for some rows only, either as once, few or many, or as a class for expanded clones.

>TRBD1|few|TRBV27|TRBJ2-7
CASSLSGGDRGLYEQYF
TGTGCCAGCAGTCTGTCCGGAGGGGACAGGGGGCTCTACGAGCAGTACTTC
>.|few|TRBV7-9|TRBJ1-5
CASSLTGTSNQPQHF
TGTGCCAGCAGCTTAACTGGGACTAGCAATCAGCCCCAGCATTTT
>TRBD2|.|TRBV9|TRBJ2-7
CASSVGGGEGIKVLFF
TGTGCCAGCAGCGTAGGGGGAGGGGAAGGTATCAAAGTGTTATTTTTC
>TRBD1|.|TRBV25-1|TRBJ1-1
CASSEGQAGNTEAFF
TGTGCCAGCAGTGAAGGACAGGCAGGGAACACTGAAGCTTTCTTT
>TRBD1|.|TRBV19|TRBJ1-2
CASSIRRGLGYGYTF
TGTGCCAGTAGTATCCGCAGGGGGCTGGGTTATGGCTACACCTTC
>.|.|TRBV25-1|TRBJ1-1
CASSDTGGTTEAFF
TGTGCCAGCAGTGATACCGGGGGCACCACTGAAGCTTTCTTT
>TRBD2|.|TRBV5-4|TRBJ2-2
CASSPPTSGGHGELFF
TGTGCCAGCAGCCCGCCGACTAGCGGGGGACACGGGGAGCTGTTTTTT
>.|.|TRBV29-1|TRBJ2-2
CSVEALTANTGELFF
TGCAGCGTTGAAGCCCTGACAGCGAACACCGGGGAGCTGTTTTTT
>.|.|TRBV3-1/TRBV3-2|TRBJ2-7
CASSGSLYEQYF
TGTGCCAGCAGCGGGAGTTTGTACGAGCAGTACTTC
>TRBD1|.|TRBV14|TRBJ1-3
CASRQGAGNTIYF
TGTGCCAGCCGACAGGGAGCTGGAAACACCATATATTTT
>.|.|TRBV5-5|TRBJ1-1
CASSRPGNTEAFF
TGTGCCAGCAGCCGCCCGGGGAACACTGAAGCTTTCTTT
>.|.|TRBV9|TRBJ2-7
CASSASTGYEQYF
TGTGCCAGCAGCGCATCAACAGGGTACGAGCAGTACTTC
>.|.|TRBV4-3|TRBJ2-2
CASSQELDGVKPGELFF
TGCGCCAGCAGCCAAGAATTGGATGGGGTTAAGCCCGGGGAGCTGTTTTTT
>TRBD2|.|TRBV29-1|TRBJ2-5
CSVAPSGGGTQYF
TGCAGCGTCGCCCCTAGCGGGGGTGGGACCCAGTACTTC
>.|.|TRBV3-1/TRBV3-2|TRBJ2-5
CASSLMGREETQYF
TGTGCCAGCAGCCTGATGGGAAGGGAGGAGACCCAGTACTTC
>.|.|TRBV18|TRBJ1-1
CASSRPSGPNTEAFF
TGTGCCAGCTCCCGACCTTCGGGGCCGAACACTGAAGCTTTCTTT
>.|once|TRBV28|TRBJ1-4
CASKGVLNEKLFF
TGTGCCAGCAAAGGCGTCCTTAATGAAAAACTGTTTTTT
>TRBD1|once|TRBV19|TRBJ1-2
CASRRTGIHGYTF
TGTGCCAGTAGAAGGACAGGGATCCATGGCTACACCTTC